The 15 T cell receptor beta chains below come from one sample, sequenced in a study of human thymus T cells. Thymus specimens were resections from corrective heart surgery. TCRdb's copy holds only in-frame clones and misses some; the assay was immunoSEQ multiplex PCR. This repertoire shows 60,000 to 75,000 clones, approximately 95% found once; its top ten account for 0.03% to 0.035%. The sequenced sample consisted of thymus tissue. The receptors were gathered from a girl less than two years old with a congenital heart defect but otherwise immunologically healthy.

V is TRBV6-6 and J is TRBJ2-5, with 8 bases matching TRBD1. Germline trimming cut 5 bases from V and 3 bases from J; bases unmatched to any gene: 5. CDR3 length: 14 amino acids. CDR1 and CDR2 from the germline V gene are MNHNY and SVGAGI (reference sequence). As DNA, the CDR3 is TGTGCCAGCAGTAGAACAGGGGGAGAAGAGACCCAGTACTTC. Translating it yields CASSRTGGEETQYF.

The V call is TRBV6-1, the J call TRBJ1-2; unclear D gene. Germline loops: CDR1 MNHNS, CDR2 SASEGT. The length of the CDR3 is 13 residues. V gave up 0 bases and J gave up 8 bases, with 10 bases separating them. The chain's CDR3 is CASSEASVGGYTF. The CDR3 nucleotides are TGTGCCAGCAGTGAAGCCAGCGTAGGGGGCTACACCTTC.

The chain joins TRBV11-2 to TRBJ1-1; no reliable D call. Germline CDR1 SGHAT, CDR2 FQNNGV. The V end was cut by 5 bases, the J end by 1 base, with 11 bases between. The CDR3 is 14 residues long. This CDR3 is CASSRRVSNTEAFF. In nucleotides, the CDR3 is TGTGCCAGCAGCCGTCGGGTTTCGAACACTGAAGCTTTCTTT.

This chain links TRBV6-5 with TRBJ2-3; D remains ambiguous. Per germline, CDR1 MNHEY and CDR2 SVGAGI. The V end was cut by 6 bases, the J end by 1 base, with 8 bases between. The CDR3 extends over 13 amino acids. For the CDR3, the DNA is TGTGCCAGCAGCCCCGCGGGCACAGATACGCAGTATTTT. Its protein product is CASSPAGTDTQYF.

This clone was seen just once. The chain joins TRBV6-6 to TRBJ2-5, with D possibly TRBD2 on 5 matching bases. The germline V gene has CDR1 MNHNY and CDR2 SVGAGI (reference sequence). The CDR3 consists of 14 residues. The V gene lost 3 bases and the J gene lost 5 bases, with 13 bases spanning the gap. The CDR3 DNA is TGTGCCAGCAGTTATTCTGCACGGAGGGAGACCCAGTACTTC. Protein: CASSYSARRETQYF.

V and J are TRBV6-1 and TRBJ2-7; D call uncertain. This CDR3 comprises 15 residues. V lost 1 base to trimming and J lost 11 bases, with 21 bases between them. Germline V CDR1 and CDR2: MNHNS, SASEGT. In DNA, the CDR3 is TGTGCCAGCAGTGAAGAAGCGTCAAACCCTATTCCAGAGTACTTC. Translating gives CASSEEASNPIPEYF.

There are a few counts of this clone. In nucleotides, the CDR3 is TGTGCCAGCAGGGGGGGTGCGAACACCGGGGAGCTGTTTTTT. Amino acid sequence: CASRGGANTGELFF. This chain uses TRBV27 with TRBJ2-2, with D perhaps matching TRBD2 (6 bases). Trimming left V 6 bases short and J 0 bases short, with 8 bases between. Germline V gene data show CDR1 as MNHEY and CDR2 as SMNVEV (reference sequence). There are 14 residues in the CDR3.

The chain combines TRBV2 with TRBJ1-2, with 10 bases that match TRBD1. The V segment lost 2 bases and the J segment 0 bases; nucleotides outside the gene matches: 12. Germline V gene lookup returns CDR1 SNHLY and CDR2 FYNNEI. The CDR3 runs to 19 residues. DNA of the CDR3: TGTGCCAGCAGTGAAAGCCACCGGGACAGGGGCCGAACTAACTATGGCTACACCTTC. As protein: CASSESHRDRGRTNYGYTF.

This chain links TRBV7-9 with TRBJ2-1, with 10 bases identical to TRBD2. The CDR3 totals 15 residues. J lost 6 bases, V lost 7 bases, and 9 bases had no gene match. Per the germline V gene, CDR1 is SEHNR and CDR2 is FQNEAQ (reference sequence). CDR3 coding DNA: TGTGCCAGCATCCCGGTAGTAGCGGGAGGCAATGAGCAGTTCTTC. Its translation is CASIPVVAGGNEQFF.

The rearrangement links TRBV4-3 to TRBJ1-3, with TRBD1 as a possible D gene (5 bases). Germline V CDR1 and CDR2: LGHNA, YSLEER. V was pared by 0 bases and J by 8 bases, with 8 bases between. The CDR3 extends over 13 amino acids. The CDR3: CASSQDGGDTIYF. The CDR3 DNA reads TGCGCCAGCAGCCAAGATGGGGGTGACACCATATATTTT.

The chain has TRBV2 and TRBJ1-2, with D maybe TRBD1 (6 bases). Trimming stripped 3 bases from V and 0 bases from J, with 14 bases between. The CDR3 length is 16 residues. Germline CDR1 is SNHLY and CDR2 is FYNNEI. The CDR3 spells CASSDLRQATNYGYTF. CDR3 sequence (DNA): TGTGCCAGCAGTGATCTTCGACAGGCCACTAACTATGGCTACACCTTC.

This clone occurred once. This rearrangement joins TRBV5-1 to TRBJ2-1; D uncertain. The germline V and J ends were trimmed by 4 bases and 4 bases, with 9 bases remaining between them. CDR1 and CDR2 from the germline V gene are SGHRS and YFSETQ. The CDR3 loop spans 13 amino acids. This CDR3 is CASSPGPYNEQFF. The CDR3 DNA reads TGCGCCAGCAGCCCTGGTCCGTACAATGAGCAGTTCTTC.

The chain recombines TRBV30 with TRBJ2-7, with TRBD1 identical over 10 bases. J gave up 3 bases and V 0 bases, and 14 bases lay outside the gene matches. Per germline, CDR1 GTSNPN and CDR2 SVGIG (reference sequence). The length of the CDR3 is 18 residues. This CDR3 is CAWSVPLLGTGESYEQYF. CDR3 in DNA: TGTGCCTGGAGTGTACCCCTTCTGGGGACAGGGGAAAGCTACGAGCAGTACTTC.

The chain combines TRBV9 with TRBJ1-2, with D maybe TRBD1 (6 bases). The germline V gene encodes CDR1 SGDLS and CDR2 YYNGEE. Trimming cost V 0 bases and J 2 bases, with 11 bases left between them. This CDR3 region has 15 residues. CDR3 sequence reads: CASSVGDKGNYGYTF. The CDR3 coding sequence is TGTGCCAGCAGCGTAGGGGACAAAGGAAACTATGGCTACACCTTC.

This rearrangement joins TRBV4-1 to TRBJ2-3; D call uncertain. Germline CDR1 is MGHRA and CDR2 is YSYEKL. The germline V and J ends were trimmed by 4 bases and 7 bases, with 21 bases remaining between them. This CDR3 spans 16 amino acids. CDR3 DNA: TGCGCCAGCAGCCGGGCGGCAAGCCAAATGACAAATACGCAGTATTTT. Translating it yields CASSRAASQMTNTQYF.